The present TCR beta chain was sequenced within a study of blood T cell repertoires in COVID-19. After removal of 3 bases from V and 2 bases from J, the junction contained 7 bases not matched to a gene. This CDR3 spans 17 amino acids. Germline loops: CDR1 SGHRS, CDR2 YFSETQ. Sequencing used immunoSEQ multiplex PCR; TCRdb keeps in-frame clones, though not all of them. In the table there are about 500,000 clones, about 85% of which are singletons. What was sequenced was PBMCs or T cells enriched from blood (not recorded which). The origin of this receptor is a young woman who had recovered from COVID-19. This chain connects TRBV5-1 to TRBJ2-2, with 10 nucleotides matching TRBD2. The CDR3 spells CASSWRASGGNTGELFF. The CDR3 DNA sequence: TGCGCCAGCAGCTGGAGAGCTAGCGGGGGTAACACCGGGGAGCTGTTTTTT.